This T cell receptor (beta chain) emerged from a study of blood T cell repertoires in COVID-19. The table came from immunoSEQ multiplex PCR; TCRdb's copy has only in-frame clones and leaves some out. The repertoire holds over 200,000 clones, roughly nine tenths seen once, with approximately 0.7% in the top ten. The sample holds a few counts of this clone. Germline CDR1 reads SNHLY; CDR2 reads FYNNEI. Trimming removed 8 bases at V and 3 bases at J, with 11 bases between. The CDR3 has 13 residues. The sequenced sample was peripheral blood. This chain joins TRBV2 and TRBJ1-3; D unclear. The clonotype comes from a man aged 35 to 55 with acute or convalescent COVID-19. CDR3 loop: CASCPGSGNTIYF. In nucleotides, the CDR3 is TGTGCCAGCTGCCCGGGAAGTGGAAACACCATATATTTT.